This T cell receptor beta chain was sequenced during a study of blood T cell repertoires in COVID-19. The wider study: Acute and convalescent COVID-19 samples came from the United States, Italy and Spain. In each case, the material was cDNA or gDNA derived from T cells, B-cell-depleted T cells, or PBMCs.

In this sample, this clone turned up once. In the original analysis: Nucleated cell number was recorded as an estimate derived from reference gene primer amplification. Sequencing was performed with immunoSEQ multiplex PCR; in TCRdb, only in-frame clones are kept and a portion is missing. V, J and clone size derive from that table, while D and trimming were established from the DNA sequence. Of tens of thousands of clones listed, 75% to 90% are singletons. The CDR3 runs 12 residues. V dropped 8 bases and J dropped 7 bases, with 14 bases sitting between them. The germline CDR1 and CDR2 sequences are ENHRY and SYGVKD.

This TCR was recovered from a human donor in a cohort sampled during active COVID-19. The chain employs TRBV10-3 and TRBJ1-1; D is perhaps TRBD1 (6 bases). The source material was peripheral blood. The DNA of the CDR3 is TGTGCCATCGGGGAGGGGGACGGTGAAGCTTTCTTT. As protein: CAIGEGDGEAFF.